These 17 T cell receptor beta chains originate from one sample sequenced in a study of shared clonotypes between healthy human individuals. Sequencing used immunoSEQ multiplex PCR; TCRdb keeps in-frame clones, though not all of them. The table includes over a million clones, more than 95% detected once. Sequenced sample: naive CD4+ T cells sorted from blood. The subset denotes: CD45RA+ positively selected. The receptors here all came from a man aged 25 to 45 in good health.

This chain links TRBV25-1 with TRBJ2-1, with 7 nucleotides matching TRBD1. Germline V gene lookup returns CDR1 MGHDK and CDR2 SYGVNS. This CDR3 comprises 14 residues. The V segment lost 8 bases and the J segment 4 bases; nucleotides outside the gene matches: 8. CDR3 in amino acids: CASQTGAPYNEQFF. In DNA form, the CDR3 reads TGTGCCAGCCAAACAGGGGCGCCTTACAATGAGCAGTTCTTC.

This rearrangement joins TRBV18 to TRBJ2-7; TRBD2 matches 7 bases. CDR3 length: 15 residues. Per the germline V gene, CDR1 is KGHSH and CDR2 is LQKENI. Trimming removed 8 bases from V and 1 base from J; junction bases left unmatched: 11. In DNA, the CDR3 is TGTGCCAGCGTACTTGGCGGGAGTGGATCCTACGAGCAGTACTTC. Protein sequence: CASVLGGSGSYEQYF.

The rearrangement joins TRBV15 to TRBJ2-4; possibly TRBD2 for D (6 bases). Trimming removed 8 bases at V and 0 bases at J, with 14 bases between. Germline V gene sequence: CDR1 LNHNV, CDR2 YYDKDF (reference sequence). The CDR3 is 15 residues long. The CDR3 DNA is TGTGCCACCCAACACTTCGGGGGAGCCAAAAACATTCAGTACTTC. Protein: CATQHFGGAKNIQYF.

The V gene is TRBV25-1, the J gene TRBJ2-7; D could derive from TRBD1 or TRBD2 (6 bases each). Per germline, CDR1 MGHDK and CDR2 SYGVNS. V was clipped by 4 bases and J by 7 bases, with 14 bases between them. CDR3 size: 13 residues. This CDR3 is CASSAHGGPEQYF. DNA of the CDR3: TGTGCCAGCAGTGCCCATGGGGGGCCAGAGCAGTACTTC.

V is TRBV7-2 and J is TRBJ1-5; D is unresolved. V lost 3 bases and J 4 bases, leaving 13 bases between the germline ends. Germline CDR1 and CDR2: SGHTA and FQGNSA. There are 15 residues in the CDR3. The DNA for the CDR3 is TGTGCCAGCAGCTTTCGAATGGGAGCGAATCAGCCCCAGCATTTT. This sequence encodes CASSFRMGANQPQHF.

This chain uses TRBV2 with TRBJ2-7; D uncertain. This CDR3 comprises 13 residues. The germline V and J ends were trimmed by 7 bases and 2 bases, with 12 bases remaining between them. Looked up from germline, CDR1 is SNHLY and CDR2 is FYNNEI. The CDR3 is CASTHETTYEQYF. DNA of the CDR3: TGTGCCAGCACCCACGAAACGACCTACGAGCAGTACTTC.

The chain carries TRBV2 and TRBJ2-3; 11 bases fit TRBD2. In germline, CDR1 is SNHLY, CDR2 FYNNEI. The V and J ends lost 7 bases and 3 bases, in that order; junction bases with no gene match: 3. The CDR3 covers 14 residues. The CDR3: CASNGLAGTDTQYF. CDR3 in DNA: TGTGCCAGCAACGGACTAGCGGGTACAGATACGCAGTATTTT.

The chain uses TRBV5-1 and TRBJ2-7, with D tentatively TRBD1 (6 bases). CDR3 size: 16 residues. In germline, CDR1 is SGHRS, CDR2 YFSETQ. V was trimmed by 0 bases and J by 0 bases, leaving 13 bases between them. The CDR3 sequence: CASSLGTADVSYEQYF. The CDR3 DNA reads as TGCGCCAGCAGCTTGGGGACAGCCGACGTCTCCTACGAGCAGTACTTC.

DNA for the CDR3: TGCGCCAGCAGCTTGAACGCGGTTGCAAACGAGCAGTACTTC. Residues: CASSLNAVANEQYF. The rearrangement links TRBV5-1 to TRBJ2-7; D is ambiguous. Germline values: CDR1 SGHRS, CDR2 YFSETQ. CDR3 length: 14 residues. V shed 1 base and J shed 5 bases, with 13 bases lying between them.

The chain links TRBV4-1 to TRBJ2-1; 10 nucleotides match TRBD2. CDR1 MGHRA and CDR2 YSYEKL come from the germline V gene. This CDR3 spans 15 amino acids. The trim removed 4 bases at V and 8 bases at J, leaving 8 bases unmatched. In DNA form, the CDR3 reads TGCGCCAGCAGCCTTCTAGGGACTAGCGTCTATGAGCAGTTCTTC. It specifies CASSLLGTSVYEQFF.

The CDR3 coding sequence is TGTGCCAGCAGACTCAGTAATGAGCAGTTCTTC. It encodes CASRLSNEQFF. V is TRBV6-5 and J is TRBJ2-1; D is ambiguous. The germline V gene encodes CDR1 MNHEY and CDR2 SVGAGI. This CDR3 spans 11 amino acids. With 6 bases removed from V and 7 bases from J, the gap between germline ends came to 7 bases.

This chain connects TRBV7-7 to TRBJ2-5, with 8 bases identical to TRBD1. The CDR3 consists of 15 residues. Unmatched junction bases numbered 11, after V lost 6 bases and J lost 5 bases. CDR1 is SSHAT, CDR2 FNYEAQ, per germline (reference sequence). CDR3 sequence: CASSVGGQGAETQYF. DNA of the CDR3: TGTGCCAGCAGTGTAGGGGGCCAGGGGGCCGAGACCCAGTACTTC.

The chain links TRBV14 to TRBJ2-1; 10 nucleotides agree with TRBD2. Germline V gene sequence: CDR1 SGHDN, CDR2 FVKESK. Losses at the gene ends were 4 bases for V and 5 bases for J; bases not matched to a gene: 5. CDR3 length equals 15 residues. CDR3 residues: CASSPTSGDNNEQFF. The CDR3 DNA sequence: TGTGCCAGCAGCCCAACTAGCGGGGATAACAATGAGCAGTTCTTC.

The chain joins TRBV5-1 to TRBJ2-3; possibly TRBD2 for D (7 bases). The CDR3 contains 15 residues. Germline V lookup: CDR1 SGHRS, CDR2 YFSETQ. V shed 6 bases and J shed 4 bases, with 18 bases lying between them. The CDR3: CASTEVGGPADTQYF. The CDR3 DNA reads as TGCGCCAGCACCGAAGTCGGGGGGCCGGCAGATACGCAGTATTTT.

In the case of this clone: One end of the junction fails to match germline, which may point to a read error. The CDR3 sequence is CASSLAGGYNEQFF. The CDR3 DNA is TGTGCTAGCAGCTTAGCCGGGGGATACAATGAGCAGTTCTTC. The chain recombines TRBV7-7 with TRBJ2-1; tentative D call: TRBD2 (6 bases). The CDR3 runs 14 residues. Germline V gene lookup returns CDR1 SSHAT and CDR2 FNYEAQ (reference sequence).

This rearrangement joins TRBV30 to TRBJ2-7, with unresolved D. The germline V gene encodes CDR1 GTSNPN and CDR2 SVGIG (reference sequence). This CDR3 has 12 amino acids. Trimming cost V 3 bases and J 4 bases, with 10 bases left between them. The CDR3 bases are TGTGCCTGGAGCGGAGATACTTACGAGCAGTACTTC. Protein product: CAWSGDTYEQYF.

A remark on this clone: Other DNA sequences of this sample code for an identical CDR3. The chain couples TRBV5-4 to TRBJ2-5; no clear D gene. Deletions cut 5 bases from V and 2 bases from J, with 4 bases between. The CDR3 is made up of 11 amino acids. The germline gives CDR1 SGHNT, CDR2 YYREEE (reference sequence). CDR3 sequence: CASSYQETQYF. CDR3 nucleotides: TGTGCCAGCAGTTATCAAGAGACCCAGTACTTC.